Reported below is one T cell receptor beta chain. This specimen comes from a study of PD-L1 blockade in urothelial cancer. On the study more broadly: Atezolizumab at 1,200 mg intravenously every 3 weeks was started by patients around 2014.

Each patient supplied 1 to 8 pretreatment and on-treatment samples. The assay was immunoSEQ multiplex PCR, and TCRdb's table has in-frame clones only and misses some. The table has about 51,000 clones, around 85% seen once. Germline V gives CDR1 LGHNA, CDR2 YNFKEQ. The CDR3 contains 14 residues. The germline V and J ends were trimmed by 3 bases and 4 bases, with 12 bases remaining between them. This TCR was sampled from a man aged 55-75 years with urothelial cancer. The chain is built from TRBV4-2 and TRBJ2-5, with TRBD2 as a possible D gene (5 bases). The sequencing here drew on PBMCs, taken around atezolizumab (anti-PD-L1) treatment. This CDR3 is CASSHLSESETQYF. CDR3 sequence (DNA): TGTGCCAGCAGCCACCTTAGCGAGTCAGAGACCCAGTACTTC.